This note documents a single TCR beta chain sequence. No cognate antigen has been identified for it. No quality values exist for individual bases; no much larger clone is one base distant. As encoded in the germline V gene (reference sequence), CDR1 is MNHNY while CDR2 is SVGAGI. Inclusive of the bounding cysteine and phenylalanine, the CDR3 is 14 residues long. Just CDR3 DNA is preserved here, 42 bases in frame from base 1. V and J are truncated by 0 bases and 3 bases respectively, leaving an intervening sequence of 9 bases. Ficoll-Paque density gradient centrifugation was the method used to isolate PBMCs. The sequencer was an Illumina NovaSeq 6000. TCRalpha and TCRbeta cDNA libraries were constructed by 5'RACE with constant-segment primers, with sample barcodes and unique molecular identifiers being introduced. RNA was extracted from every sample with Trizol reagent. Library amplification was performed in two PCR steps, and a second sample barcode and Illumina TruSeq adapters were introduced in the second step. Libraries were sequenced on an Illumina NovaSeq with 2 x 150 bp paired-end reads. In the paper's pipeline: The reads were demultiplexed and collapsed into UMI-guided consensus sequences using migec v1.2.7. Using mixcr v2.1.11, the UMI consensuses were aligned to TRA and TRB V and J templates and assembled into clonotypes. A clonotype was counted as expanded or contracted only when both edgeR and NoisET called the clonotype significant, with the noise models trained on biological replicates. For edgeR calls, the cutoffs were a false discovery rate-adjusted p below 0.01 and a log2 fold-change threshold of 1. PCA with hierarchical clustering of max-normalized trajectories of the 1000 most abundant clonotypes was used as exploratory dynamics analysis. The CD4 or CD8 phenotype of responding clones was assigned using the separately sequenced CD4+ and CD8+ repertoires. The public reads were reanalyzed by TCRdb: fastp trimming at Q25, MiXCR alignment, in-frame beta chains only. A single entry per CDR3 protein holds the most common genes and DNA from its merged rows. What appears here as the V and J calls and clone size reflects TCRdb's work, not the paper's. The sample table lists about 50,000 distinct CDR3 sequences, 5.5% to 7.5% of them with a count of one. Roughly 1.4% of the sample is in the top ten clones.

These data belong to a study of T-cell memory formation after mild COVID-19 (dated by TCRdb to about 2021). Regarding the research as a whole: Most TCR sequence clusters were specific to one of the two donors. In a couple of donors, T-cell clones that expanded and contracted after mild COVID-19 were tracked by sequencing TCRalpha and TCRbeta repertoires over time. The cohort was made up of two young adult volunteers, one female and one male, who were previously healthy.

Study-wide findings and limitations: Only a couple of mild cases were covered in the study, and larger cohorts including severe cases with pre-infection samples were considered necessary. Contracting CD4+ clones appeared mostly in the CM and EM memory subsets, whereas CD8+ clones were enriched in EMRA. Clones contracting from day 15 to 85 had balanced CD4/CD8 phenotypes, while a second wave expanding from day 15 to 37 was biased towards CD4+. Some responding clones were found in pre-infection memory, which suggests that pre-existing cross-reactive memory T cells took part in the SARS-CoV-2 response. The second-wave clones that peaked on day 37 were not confirmed to be SARS-CoV-2 specific.

The receptor chain draws on TRBV6-6 and TRBJ2-7; the D gene remains uncertain. Input material: PBMCs or a T cell subset sorted from them (not recorded which). The receptor was isolated from a man aged 18-30 years who had mild COVID-19 (a few samples of this study predate the infection). The sample titles of this study are shuffled in the database, so cell type and time point are left out; the donor was told from shared clones. The DNA sequence is as follows: TGTGCCAGCAGTTACTCGCGTGGTGGCTACGAGCAGTACTTC. It codes for CASSYSRGGYEQYF.